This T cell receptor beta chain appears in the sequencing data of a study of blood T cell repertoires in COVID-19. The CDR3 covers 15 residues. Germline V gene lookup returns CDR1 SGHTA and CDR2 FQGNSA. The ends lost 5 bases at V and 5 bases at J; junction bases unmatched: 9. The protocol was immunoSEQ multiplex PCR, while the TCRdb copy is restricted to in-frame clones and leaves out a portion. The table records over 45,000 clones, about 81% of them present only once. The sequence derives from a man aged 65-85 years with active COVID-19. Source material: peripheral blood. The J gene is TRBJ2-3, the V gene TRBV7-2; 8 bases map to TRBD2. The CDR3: CASSPVAGREDTQYF. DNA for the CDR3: TGTGCCAGCAGCCCGGTAGCGGGAAGAGAAGATACGCAGTATTTT. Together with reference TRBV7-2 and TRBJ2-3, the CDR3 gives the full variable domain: GAGVSQSPSNKVTEKGKDVELRCDPISGHTALYWYRQSLGQGLEFLIYFQGNSAPDKSGLPSDRFSAERTGGSVSTLTIQRTQQEDSAVYLCASSPVAGREDTQYFGPGTRLTVL.